One sample yielded the 27 T cell receptor beta chains listed below, sequenced in a study of metastatic and nonmetastatic thyroid tumors. No patient had received any treatment before thyroid surgery. MiXCR re-clonotyped the PCR reads for TCRdb. There are 30,000 to 50,000 clones in the sample; approximately 20% occur only once, and around 15% lies in the top ten. The source material was tumor tissue. Every receptor here comes from a female donor with papillary thyroid cancer or a benign thyroid nodule (not recorded which). Some clones in this sample may be carry-over from other donors' samples.

This clone appeared many times. The V and J genes are TRBV9 and TRBJ2-3; 7 bases are shared with TRBD1. The CDR3 is 15 amino acids. The ends lost 4 bases at V and 2 bases at J; junction bases unmatched: 7. The germline V gene has CDR1 SGDLS and CDR2 YYNGEE. This CDR3 reads CASSSPGGLTDTQYF. The DNA of the CDR3 is TGTGCCAGCAGCTCACCAGGGGGTCTCACAGATACGCAGTATTTT.

The sample holds many counts of this clone. V is TRBV5-1 and J is TRBJ2-1; D gene unclear. This CDR3 spans 13 amino acids. CDR1 is SGHRS, CDR2 YFSETQ, per germline. V was pared by 0 bases and J by 8 bases, with 9 bases between. The CDR3 spells CASSLGVRDEQFF. DNA for the CDR3: TGCGCCAGCAGCTTGGGGGTACGGGATGAGCAGTTCTTC.

This clone was observed at least ten times. This chain's CDR3 is CASSYARNEQFF. In DNA form, the CDR3 reads TGTGCCAGCAGTTACGCCCGGAATGAGCAGTTCTTC. This sequence joins TRBV6-5 and TRBJ2-1, with D unresolved. Germline lookup yields CDR1 MNHEY and CDR2 SVGAGI. The CDR3 runs 12 residues. The V end lost 2 bases, the J end lost 7 bases, and 6 bases lay between the germline ends.

Many counts were recorded for this clone. The rearrangement uses TRBV6-5 and TRBJ2-5; unclear D gene. The ends were cut back, 0 bases at V and 2 bases at J, with 10 bases in the middle. The CDR3 runs to 15 residues. Per the germline V gene, CDR1 is MNHEY and CDR2 is SVGAGI. The CDR3 sequence is CASSYSVDSQETQYF. The CDR3 bases are TGTGCCAGCAGTTACTCGGTTGATTCTCAAGAGACCCAGTACTTC.

V usage is TRBV5-1 and J usage is TRBJ2-7; possibly TRBD1 for D (5 bases). The CDR3 runs to 12 residues. Between the trimmed V and J ends, which lost 4 bases and 3 bases, there was a span of 8 bases. Germline-derived CDR1 and CDR2 are SGHRS and YFSETQ. In DNA, the CDR3 is TGCGCCAGCAGCCGCCAGGGCTACGAGCAGTACTTC. It codes for CASSRQGYEQYF.

In this sample, this clone turned up many times. This chain joins TRBV6-1 and TRBJ2-7; the match to TRBD1 covers 7 bases. J was trimmed by 5 bases and V by 5 bases; bases with no gene match: 9. This CDR3 has 14 residues. Germline assignment: CDR1 MNHNS and CDR2 SASEGT. The CDR3 DNA follows: TGTGCCAGCAGTACGAGACAGGGATTCCACGAGCAGTACTTC. Protein sequence: CASSTRQGFHEQYF.

This clone was counted many times. The rearrangement joins TRBV6-5 to TRBJ1-5; 9 bases align to TRBD1. This CDR3 spans 15 amino acids. Germline loops: CDR1 MNHEY, CDR2 SVGAGI. With V trimmed by 2 bases and J by 5 bases, 4 bases remained unmatched. CDR3 sequence (DNA): TGTGCCAGCAGTTACAAACAGGGGGCCCATCAGCCCCAGCATTTT. It encodes CASSYKQGAHQPQHF.

The sample holds one count of this clone. The genes are TRBV9 and TRBJ2-3; D gene unclear. Between the trimmed V and J ends, which lost 3 bases and 2 bases, there was a span of 16 bases. The CDR3 consists of 16 residues. Germline-derived CDR1 and CDR2 are SGDLS and YYNGEE. CDR3 amino acids: CASSANGQALTDTQYF. CDR3 sequence (DNA): TGTGCCAGCAGCGCCAACGGGCAGGCTCTCACAGATACGCAGTATTTT.

The chain joins TRBV5-1 to TRBJ1-1; weak D call: TRBD1 (5 bases). Trimming took 4 bases from V and 5 from J, leaving 24 bases between them. CDR3 length: 17 residues. Germline lookup yields CDR1 SGHRS and CDR2 YFSETQ. The CDR3 is CASSPVGLGPGGTEAFF. For the CDR3, the DNA is TGCGCCAGCAGCCCTGTGGGGTTGGGACCCGGCGGAACTGAAGCTTTCTTT.

This clone was found many times. The chain is built from TRBV27 and TRBJ2-4; TRBD1 matches at 9 bases. In germline, CDR1 is MNHEY, CDR2 SMNVEV (reference sequence). CDR3 length equals 17 residues. With V trimmed by 4 bases and J by 0 bases, 7 bases remained unmatched. CDR3 in amino acids: CASSYRGPGLAKNIQYF. For the CDR3, the DNA is TGTGCCAGCAGTTACAGGGGGCCCGGGTTAGCCAAAAACATTCAGTACTTC.

Regarding this clone: Just one base apart from a much larger clone, this may be a read error. The chain uses TRBV7-2 and TRBJ2-1; 8 positions agree with TRBD2. Germline V CDR1 and CDR2: SGHTA, FQGNSA. This CDR3 has 13 residues. The CDR3 loop is CASRPPAGVGELF. The CDR3, as DNA: TGTGCCAGCAGACCCCCAGCGGGGGTGGGGGAGCTCTTC.

There are many counts of this clone. V and J are TRBV19 and TRBJ1-1, with D unclear. CDR3 size: 14 residues. The V gene's germline CDR1 is LNHDA and CDR2 SQIVND (reference sequence). The V and J ends lost 3 bases and 5 bases respectively, with 13 bases between them. The CDR3 here is CASSMGSAWTEAFF. CDR3 coding DNA: TGTGCCAGTAGTATGGGCTCTGCCTGGACTGAAGCTTTCTTT.

The genes are TRBV6-1 and TRBJ1-2; tentative D call: TRBD1 (5 bases). V was cut by 6 bases and J by 1 base, with 9 bases left in between. The CDR3 length is 13 residues. Germline V gene sequence: CDR1 MNHNS, CDR2 SASEGT. In nucleotides, the CDR3 is TGTGCCAGCAGACCAGGGTTTAACTATGGCTACACCTTC. Protein product: CASRPGFNYGYTF.

This clone was seen ten or more times. Other DNA sequences in this specimen translate into the identical CDR3. V and J are TRBV5-4 and TRBJ2-3, with TRBD2 as a possible D gene (5 bases). This CDR3 is 14 amino acids long. Trimming cost V 1 base and J 4 bases, with 10 bases left between them. Germline-derived CDR1 and CDR2 are SGHNT and YYREEE (reference sequence). CDR3 coding DNA: TGTGCCAGCAGCTTGAGTTTGGGAGCAGATACGCAGTATTTT. Its translation is CASSLSLGADTQYF.

This clone has a count of ten or more. V and J are TRBV5-1 and TRBJ2-5, with 8 positions matching TRBD2. The CDR3 length is 14 residues. Trimming cost V 4 bases and J 1 base; bases outside gene matches: 3. Germline V CDR1 and CDR2: SGHRS, YFSETQ. This chain's CDR3 is CASSPLAVQETQYF. For the CDR3, the DNA is TGCGCCAGCAGCCCACTAGCGGTCCAAGAGACCCAGTACTTC.

At least ten counts were recorded for this clone. The chain joins TRBV11-2 to TRBJ2-7; tentative D call: TRBD1 (6 bases). Germline-derived CDR1 and CDR2 are SGHAT and FQNNGV. The CDR3 contains 14 residues. Trimming cost V 1 base and J 2 bases, with 9 bases left between them. CDR3: CASSLGRGAYEQYF. CDR3 coding DNA: TGTGCCAGCAGCTTAGGCAGGGGTGCCTACGAGCAGTACTTC.

The sample holds many counts of this clone. This rearrangement joins TRBV5-1 to TRBJ1-4, with D perhaps TRBD1 (5 bases). There are 16 residues in the CDR3. The V end lost 3 bases, the J end lost 0 bases, and 12 bases lay between the germline ends. Germline V CDR1 and CDR2: SGHRS, YFSETQ. The CDR3 DNA follows: TGCGCCAGCAGCTACAGTGGGGCCACAACTAATGAAAAACTGTTTTTT. Translation gives CASSYSGATTNEKLFF.

This clone was counted at least ten times. CDR3: CASSQRAGSETQYF. CDR3 nucleotide sequence: TGCGCCAGCAGCCAAAGGGCGGGGTCAGAGACCCAGTACTTC. The rearrangement uses TRBV4-1 and TRBJ2-5; tentatively, D is TRBD2 (6 bases). Germline V CDR1 and CDR2: MGHRA, YSYEKL. CDR3 length equals 14 residues. V was cut by 2 bases and J by 4 bases, with 11 bases left in between.

This clone was recorded at least ten times. CDR3 coding DNA: TGTGCCAGCAGCCCTGACTACTCCTACGAGCAGTACTTC. Translated, it gives CASSPDYSYEQYF. The rearrangement uses TRBV3-1 and TRBJ2-7, with D perhaps TRBD2 (5 bases). CDR1 and CDR2 (germline): LGHDT, YNNKEL (reference sequence). The length of the CDR3 is 13 residues. V lost 4 bases and J lost 0, with 7 bases in between.

This clone was seen many times. The V and J genes are TRBV14 and TRBJ2-1, with a tentative D call TRBD1 (6 bases). Trimming cost V 3 bases and J 4 bases, with 19 bases left between them. Germline CDR1 reads SGHDN; CDR2 reads FVKESK. The CDR3 has 17 amino acids. CDR3: CASSHLGGGGNYNEQFF. In DNA, the CDR3 is TGTGCCAGCAGCCACCTAGGGGGTGGAGGAAATTACAATGAGCAGTTCTTC.

This clone was seen at least ten times. This chain joins TRBV9 and TRBJ2-1, with D possibly being TRBD2 (6 bases). Trimming stripped 2 bases from V and 1 base from J, with 10 bases between. Germline-derived CDR1 and CDR2 are SGDLS and YYNGEE. This CDR3 contains 15 residues. The CDR3 DNA sequence: TGTGCCAGCAGCGTGGTAGCGGTGTCCTACAATGAGCAGTTCTTC. As protein: CASSVVAVSYNEQFF.

As concerns this clone: This clone may be a read error of a much larger clone one base away. Different DNA sequences within this sample yield the same CDR3. V is TRBV20-1 and J is TRBJ1-2; 7 nucleotides align to TRBD1. Trimming at V came to 7 bases and at J to 4 bases, leaving 12 bases not matched to a gene. Looked up from germline, CDR1 is DFQATT and CDR2 is SNEGSKA (reference sequence). This CDR3 spans 14 amino acids. The CDR3 region has the DNA TGCAGTGTTAAGGCAGGGGGAGTTGGCTATGGCTACACCTTC. This gives the protein CSVKAGGVGYGYTF.

This clone appeared many times. The chain recombines TRBV7-2 with TRBJ1-5; D may be TRBD1 (6 bases). The V and J ends lost 2 bases and 7 bases respectively, with 12 bases between them. Germline CDR1 SGHTA, CDR2 FQGNSA. The CDR3 runs to 14 residues. The CDR3: CASSLPGVYQPQHF. CDR3 nucleotide sequence: TGTGCCAGCAGCTTACCAGGGGTTTACCAGCCCCAGCATTTT. Full variable domain (outside the CDR3, taken from reference TRBV7-2 and TRBJ1-5): GAGVSQSPSNKVTEKGKDVELRCDPISGHTALYWYRQSLGQGLEFLIYFQGNSAPDKSGLPSDRFSAERTGGSVSTLTIQRTQQEDSAVYLCASSLPGVYQPQHFGDGTRLSIL.

Comment on this clone: This may stem from a read error, because a much larger clone lies one nucleotide away. Additional DNA sequences in this sample encode the identical CDR3. The gene calls are TRBV20-1 and TRBJ2-3, with 7 bases aligning to TRBD1. In germline, CDR1 is DFQATT, CDR2 SNEGSKA (reference sequence). The CDR3 loop spans 17 amino acids. V was clipped by 3 bases and J by 5 bases; unmatched bases: 17. The CDR3 spells CSARPILSQGVIDTQYF. Written as DNA, the CDR3 is TGCAGTGCTAGGCCTATTTTGAGCCAGGGGGTTATAGATACGCAGTATTTT.

The chain uses TRBV5-4 and TRBJ2-7; tentative D call: TRBD1 (5 bases). Trimming shortened V by 0 bases and J by 2 bases, and 18 bases separated the two germline ends. This CDR3 contains 17 residues. Germline CDR1 reads SGHNT; CDR2 reads YYREEE (reference sequence). The CDR3 sequence: CASSLAVRSDRTYEQYF. The CDR3 nucleotides read TGTGCCAGCAGCTTGGCCGTCCGTAGTGACAGAACCTACGAGCAGTACTTC.

This chain links TRBV3-1 with TRBJ1-2, with a possible D match to TRBD1 (6 bases). The germline CDR1 and CDR2 sequences are LGHDT and YNNKEL (reference sequence). V was cut by 3 bases and J by 6 bases, with 14 bases left in between. The CDR3 covers 14 residues. CDR3 sequence: CASSHGRGADGYTF. The CDR3 DNA reads TGTGCCAGCAGCCATGGGAGGGGGGCAGATGGCTACACCTTC.

Ten or more counts support this clone. The chain joins TRBV19 to TRBJ2-7; the D is unclear. Germline V gene data show CDR1 as LNHDA and CDR2 as SQIVND (reference sequence). Trimming pared 3 bases from V and 3 bases from J, leaving 15 bases between. The CDR3 length is 15 residues. The CDR3 DNA sequence: TGTGCCAGTAGTATCTCCCTCCATATCAGCTACGAGCAGTACTTC. This translates into CASSISLHISYEQYF.